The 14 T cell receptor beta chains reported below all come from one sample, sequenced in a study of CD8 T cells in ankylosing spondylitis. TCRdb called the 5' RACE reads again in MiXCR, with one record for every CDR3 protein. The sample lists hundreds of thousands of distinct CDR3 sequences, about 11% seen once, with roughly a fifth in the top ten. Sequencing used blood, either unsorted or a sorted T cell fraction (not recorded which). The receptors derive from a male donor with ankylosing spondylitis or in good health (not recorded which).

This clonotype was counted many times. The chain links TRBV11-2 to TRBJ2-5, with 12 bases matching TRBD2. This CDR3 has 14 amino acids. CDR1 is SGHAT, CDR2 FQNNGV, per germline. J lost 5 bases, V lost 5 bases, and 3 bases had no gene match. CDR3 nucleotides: TGTGCCAGCAGCAACGGGACTAGCGGGGAGACCCAGTACTTC. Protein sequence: CASSNGTSGETQYF.

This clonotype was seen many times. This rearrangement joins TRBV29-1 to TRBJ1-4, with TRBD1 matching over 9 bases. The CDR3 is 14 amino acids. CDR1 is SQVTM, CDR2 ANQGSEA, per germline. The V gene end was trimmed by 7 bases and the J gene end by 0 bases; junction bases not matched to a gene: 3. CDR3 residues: CSARTGATNEKLFF. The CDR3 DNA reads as TGCAGCGCACGGACAGGGGCAACTAATGAAAAACTGTTTTTT.

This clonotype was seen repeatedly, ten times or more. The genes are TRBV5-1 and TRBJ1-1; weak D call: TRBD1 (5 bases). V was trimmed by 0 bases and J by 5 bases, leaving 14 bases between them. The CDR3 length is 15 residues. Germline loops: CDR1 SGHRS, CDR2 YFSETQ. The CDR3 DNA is TGCGCCAGCAGCTTGGGGGGCGCCAGCTCTACTGAAGCTTTCTTT. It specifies CASSLGGASSTEAFF.

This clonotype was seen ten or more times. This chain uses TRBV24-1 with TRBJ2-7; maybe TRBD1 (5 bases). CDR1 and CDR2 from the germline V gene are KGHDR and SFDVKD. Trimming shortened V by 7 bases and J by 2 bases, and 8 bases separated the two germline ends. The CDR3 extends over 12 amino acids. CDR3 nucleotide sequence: TGTGCCACCAGCGACAGAACCTACGAGCAGTACTTC. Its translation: CATSDRTYEQYF.

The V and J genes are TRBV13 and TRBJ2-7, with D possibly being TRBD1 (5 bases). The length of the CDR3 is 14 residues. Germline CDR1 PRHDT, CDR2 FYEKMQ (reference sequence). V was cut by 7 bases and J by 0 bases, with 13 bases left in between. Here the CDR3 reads CASTQGRSSYEQYF. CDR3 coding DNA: TGTGCCAGCACCCAGGGCCGTAGCTCCTACGAGCAGTACTTC.

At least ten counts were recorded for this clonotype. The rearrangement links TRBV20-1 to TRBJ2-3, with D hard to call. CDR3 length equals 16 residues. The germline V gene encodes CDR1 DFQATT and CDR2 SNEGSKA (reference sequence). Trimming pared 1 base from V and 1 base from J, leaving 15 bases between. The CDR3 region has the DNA TGCAGTGCTAGAGCCCCTGGCGGCCCAGGCACAGATACGCAGTATTTT. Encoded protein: CSARAPGGPGTDTQYF.

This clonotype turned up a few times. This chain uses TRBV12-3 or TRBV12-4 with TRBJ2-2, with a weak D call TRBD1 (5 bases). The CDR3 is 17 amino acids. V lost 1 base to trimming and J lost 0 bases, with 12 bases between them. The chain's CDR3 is CASSLGNRLTNTGELFF. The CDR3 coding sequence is TGTGCCAGCAGTTTAGGTAACAGGTTAACGAACACCGGGGAGCTGTTTTTT.

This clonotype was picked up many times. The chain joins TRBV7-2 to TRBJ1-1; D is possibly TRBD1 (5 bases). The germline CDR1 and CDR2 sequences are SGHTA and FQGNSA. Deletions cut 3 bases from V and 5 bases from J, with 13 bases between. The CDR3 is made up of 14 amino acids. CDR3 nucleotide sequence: TGTGCCAGCAGCTTTAGTGGGGGGGGGACTGAAGCTTTCTTT. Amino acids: CASSFSGGGTEAFF. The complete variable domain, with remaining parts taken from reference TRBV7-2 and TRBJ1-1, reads GAGVSQSPSNKVTEKGKDVELRCDPISGHTALYWYRQSLGQGLEFLIYFQGNSAPDKSGLPSDRFSAERTGGSVSTLTIQRTQQEDSAVYLCASSFSGGGTEAFFGQGTRLTVV.

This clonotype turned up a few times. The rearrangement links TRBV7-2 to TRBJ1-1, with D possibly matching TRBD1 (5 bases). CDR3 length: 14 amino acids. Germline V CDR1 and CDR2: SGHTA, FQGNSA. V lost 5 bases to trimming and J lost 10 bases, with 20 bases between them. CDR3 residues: CASSPAGRAGSAFF. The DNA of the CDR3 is TGTGCCAGCAGCCCCGCGGGACGGGCTGGCTCAGCTTTCTTT.

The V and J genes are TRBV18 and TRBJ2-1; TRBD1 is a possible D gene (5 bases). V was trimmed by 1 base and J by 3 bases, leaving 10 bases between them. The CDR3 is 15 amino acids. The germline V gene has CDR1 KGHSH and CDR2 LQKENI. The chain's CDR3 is CASSPRDRDYNEQFF. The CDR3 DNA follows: TGTGCCAGCTCACCACGTGACAGAGACTACAATGAGCAGTTCTTC. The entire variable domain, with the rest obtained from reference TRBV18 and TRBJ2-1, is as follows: NAGVMQNPRHLVRRRGQEARLRCSPMKGHSHVYWYRQLPEEGLKFMVYLQKENIIDESGMPKERFSAEFPKEGPSILRIQQVVRGDSAAYFCASSPRDRDYNEQFFGPGTRLTVL.

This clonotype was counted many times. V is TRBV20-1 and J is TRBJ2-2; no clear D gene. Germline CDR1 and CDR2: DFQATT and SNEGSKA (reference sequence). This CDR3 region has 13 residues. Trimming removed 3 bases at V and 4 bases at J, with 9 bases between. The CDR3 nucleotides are TGCAGTGCTAGTTTGGTGGCCACCGGGGAGCTGTTTTTT. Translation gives CSASLVATGELFF.

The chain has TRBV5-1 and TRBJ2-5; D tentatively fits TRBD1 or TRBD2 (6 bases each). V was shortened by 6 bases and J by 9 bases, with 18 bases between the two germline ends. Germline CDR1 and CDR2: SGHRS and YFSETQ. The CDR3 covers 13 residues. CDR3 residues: CASNSGAWGAQYF. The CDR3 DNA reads TGCGCCAGCAACTCGGGGGCATGGGGGGCCCAGTACTTC.

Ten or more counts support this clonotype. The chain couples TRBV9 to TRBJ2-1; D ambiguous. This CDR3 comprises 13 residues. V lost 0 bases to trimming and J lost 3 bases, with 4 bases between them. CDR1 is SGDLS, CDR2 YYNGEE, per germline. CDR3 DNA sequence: TGTGCCAGCAGCGTAGGGAACTACAATGAGCAGTTCTTC. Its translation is CASSVGNYNEQFF.

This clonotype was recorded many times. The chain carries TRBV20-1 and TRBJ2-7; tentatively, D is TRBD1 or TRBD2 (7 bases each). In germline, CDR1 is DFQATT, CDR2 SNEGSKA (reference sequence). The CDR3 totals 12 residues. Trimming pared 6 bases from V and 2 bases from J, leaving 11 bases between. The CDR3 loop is CSAAGQTYEQYF. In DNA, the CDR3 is TGCAGTGCAGCGGGACAGACCTACGAGCAGTACTTC.